This T cell receptor beta chain derives from a study of blood T cell repertoires in COVID-19. Study-level background: Sites in the United States, Italy and Spain provided acute and convalescent COVID-19 samples. T cells, B-cell-depleted T cells, or PBMCs supplied cDNA or gDNA.

Per the authors' pipeline: Quantification of nucleated cells was approximated via reference gene primer amplification. The data were produced by immunoSEQ multiplex PCR, yet TCRdb's version contains in-frame clones alone and is incomplete. The V and J calls and clone size come from that table; D and trimming were worked out from the DNA. Of roughly 67,000 clones in the sample, about 86% were seen once. Material: peripheral blood. The source is a man aged 50-60 years with acute or convalescent COVID-19.

CDR3 DNA: TGCGCCAGCAGCTTGTCCACAACAGGGGAAGCTTTCTTT. Translated, it gives CASSLSTTGEAFF. J is TRBJ1-1 and V is TRBV5-1, with D maybe TRBD1 (6 bases). This CDR3 contains 13 residues. CDR1 and CDR2 (germline): SGHRS, YFSETQ. V was trimmed by 1 base and J by 8 bases, leaving 12 bases between them. The variable domain in full, with the rest retrieved from reference TRBV5-1 and TRBJ1-1, is KAGVTQTPRYLIKTRGQQVTLSCSPISGHRSVSWYQQTPGQGLQFLFEYFSETQRNKGNFPGRFSGRQFSNSRSEMNVSTLELGDSALYLCASSLSTTGEAFFGQGTRLTVV.